Described below is a single T cell receptor (beta chain) sequence and its context. This clonotype showed up many times. It lacks a known antigen. Per-base qualities were not stored, and no clone one base away is much larger. Trimming leaves V shorter by 4 bases and J shorter by 5 bases, with the junction holding 11 bases beyond the gene matches. Its CDR3 holds 17 amino acids, cysteine through phenylalanine. The sequence is cut down to CDR3 DNA, 51 bases in frame from base 1. The germline V gene encodes CDR1 MGHRA and CDR2 YSYEKL. The data were taken from a study of Graves' ophthalmopathy and Graves' hyperthyroidism (dated by TCRdb to 2016 to 2019). With regard to the full study: A patient counted as having stable hyperthyroidism if there was no progression to ophthalmopathy within 18 months of follow-up. An independent validation cohort was composed of 18 hyperthyroidism patients and some 16 patients who later progressed from hyperthyroidism to ophthalmopathy. Following sampling, methimazole starting at 30 mg daily was administered to hyperthyroidism patients, and high-dose intravenous methylprednisolone was administered to ophthalmopathy patients. In five or six hyperthyroidism patients, the T-cell repertoire of thyroid tissue was compared with the T-cell repertoire of blood. To explore V-J signatures that distinguish ophthalmopathy from hyperthyroidism, a discovery set of 95 to 100 patients was enrolled, made up of 40 to 45 with ophthalmopathy and some 56 with stable hyperthyroidism. In total, 135 blood samples were TCR-sequenced: approximately 40 ophthalmopathy, roughly 77 hyperthyroidism and roughly 17 hyperthyroidism-to-ophthalmopathy patients. To tell Graves' ophthalmopathy apart from Graves' hyperthyroidism, and to predict which patients would progress to ophthalmopathy, the study relied on TCR beta repertoire signatures. What the study reported, not specific to this receptor: In validation, the model predicted ophthalmopathy progression with 55% to 71% sensitivity and about 77% specificity; roughly 12 predicted patients were CT-confirmed with GO in a median of approximately 6.5 months. In cross-validation, the 13-signature model distinguished ophthalmopathy from stable hyperthyroidism with approximately 88% sensitivity and 81% to 83% specificity, and in the test set the corresponding values were approximately 80% and 68%. Most expanded thyroid clonotypes with a frequency above 0.001 also appeared in blood, which suggests that blood repertoires may reflect the immune response in the thyroid. Sample size was not predetermined statistically, and investigators were not blinded to group allocation.

Patients with hyperthyroidism were aged 18 to 65 years, had been newly diagnosed, and had a disease duration of less than 2 months. Patients with other autoimmune diseases, uncontrolled infections, pregnancy or lactation were excluded. Clinical symptoms, serum thyroxine, TRAb, thyroid ultrasound and orbital computed tomography were used for diagnosis. Total RNA was extracted using Trizol reagent, and RNA quality was checked on an Agilent 2100 Bioanalyzer. For repertoire sequencing, the TCR beta CDR3 regions were amplified from RNA transcripts. The first round was an RT-PCR using HTBI primers with the Qiagen OneStep RT-PCR kit, and this first round was followed by a second-round multiplex PCR, then size selection and purification. Sequencing of the libraries was carried out on an Illumina HiSeq2000 in paired-end mode with 100 bp reads. The published analysis was carried out like this. SOAPnuke was used to process the reads, removing any read that contained adapters or uncalled bases, had a mean Phred below 15, or lacked an exact match to the constant primer or identifier. COPE v1.2.5 was used to merge high-quality paired reads. Each unique nucleotide sequence was defined as a clonotype, and clonotypes were aligned to IMGT TRB V, D and J references with MiTCR v1.1. Only V-J combinations with frequency above 0.0001 were analysed, covering approximately 99% of repertoires. For each V-J combination, a TCR clonal expansion and chaos score was defined as the ratio of F50 clonal expansion to chaos observed in the TCRdist matrix. Welch's t-statistics and random forest were used to reduce the features to some 13 V-J combinations, which were then used as input to a naive Bayes classifier. The Morisita-Horn index was used to measure how similar the thyroid and blood repertoires were. TCRdb reanalyzed the raw reads on its own, using fastp at Q25 for trimming and MiXCR for clone calling, and kept in-frame beta chains. One record per CDR3 amino acid sequence lists the most common genes and DNA. For this entry, the V and J calls and clone size follow TCRdb and not the study's own pipeline. The sample profile shows around 590,000 distinct CDR3 sequences; under 45% of them were found once. Jointly, the top ten make up roughly 4% of the sample.

The TCR originated in an adult man with Graves' hyperthyroidism. The sample consisted of peripheral blood or thyroid tissue (not recorded which). The V and J genes are TRBV4-1 and TRBJ2-5, with TRBD2 identical over 12 junction bases. The CDR3 region has the sequence CASSPTTSGSPGETQYF. The nucleotide sequence is TGCGCCAGCAGCCCAACGACTAGCGGGAGCCCCGGGGAGACCCAGTACTTC.